The T cell receptor beta chain under discussion was sequenced for a study of blood T cell repertoires in COVID-19. The overall study: Researchers got acute and convalescent COVID-19 samples from the United States, Italy and Spain.

Original processing methods: Counts of nucleated cells, estimated from reference gene primer amplification, were obtained. Using immunoSEQ multiplex PCR, the repertoire was profiled, and TCRdb retains in-frame clones only, with some absent. The DNA was the basis for D and trimming; V, J and clone size are from that table. The sample has over 350,000 clones, around nine tenths seen once. The material sequenced was peripheral blood. The receptor's source is a woman in her 30s with acute or convalescent COVID-19.

The CDR3 loop is CASSFTGRRDTEAFF. CDR3 DNA: TGCGCCAGCAGCTTTACAGGGCGAAGGGACACTGAAGCTTTCTTT. The genes are TRBV5-1 and TRBJ1-1; D might be TRBD1 (6 bases). Trimming stripped 2 bases from V and 3 bases from J, with 14 bases between. Germline V gene data show CDR1 as SGHRS and CDR2 as YFSETQ. The CDR3 covers 15 residues.